This TCR beta chain is from a study of blood T cells in healthy people across ages. Per germline, CDR1 DFQATT and CDR2 SNEGSKA (reference sequence). V lost 2 bases to trimming and J lost 4 bases; unmatched junction nucleotides: 8. This CDR3 comprises 14 residues. Caucasian, healthy and from Russia, the donors were aged between about 6 and 90. PBMCs numbering at least 6.5 million were isolated per sample. Next came a second PCR, run for roughly 6 to 11 cycles, which used a sample-barcoded 5' primer along with a J-beta primer mix. Each cDNA molecule received a tag from a template-switch adaptor that had 12 random nucleotides. TCRdb processed the 5' RACE reads anew with MiXCR; each CDR3 protein has one entry. The sample records hundreds of thousands of distinct CDR3 sequences, roughly 21% being singletons.

Material: blood. The clonotype originates from a man aged 65 to 79 in good health. The chain combines TRBV20-1 with TRBJ2-7, with 7 bases lining up with TRBD1. The CDR3 DNA reads as TGCAGTGCTAGAAAGGTCTCAGGGGGATACGAGCAGTACTTC. This sequence encodes CSARKVSGGYEQYF.